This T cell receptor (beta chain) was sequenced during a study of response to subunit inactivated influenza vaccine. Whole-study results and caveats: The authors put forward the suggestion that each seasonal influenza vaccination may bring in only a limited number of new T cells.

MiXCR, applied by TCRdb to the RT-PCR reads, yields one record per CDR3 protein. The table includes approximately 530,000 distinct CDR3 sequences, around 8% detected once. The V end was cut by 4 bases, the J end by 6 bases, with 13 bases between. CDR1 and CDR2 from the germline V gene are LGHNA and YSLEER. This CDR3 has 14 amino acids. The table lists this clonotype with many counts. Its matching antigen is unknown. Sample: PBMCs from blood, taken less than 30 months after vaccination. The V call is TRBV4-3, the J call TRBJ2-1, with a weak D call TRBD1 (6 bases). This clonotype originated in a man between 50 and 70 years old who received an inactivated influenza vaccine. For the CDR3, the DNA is TGCGCCAGCAGCCGACAGGTATATGGCAATGAGCAGTTCTTC. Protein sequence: CASSRQVYGNEQFF.